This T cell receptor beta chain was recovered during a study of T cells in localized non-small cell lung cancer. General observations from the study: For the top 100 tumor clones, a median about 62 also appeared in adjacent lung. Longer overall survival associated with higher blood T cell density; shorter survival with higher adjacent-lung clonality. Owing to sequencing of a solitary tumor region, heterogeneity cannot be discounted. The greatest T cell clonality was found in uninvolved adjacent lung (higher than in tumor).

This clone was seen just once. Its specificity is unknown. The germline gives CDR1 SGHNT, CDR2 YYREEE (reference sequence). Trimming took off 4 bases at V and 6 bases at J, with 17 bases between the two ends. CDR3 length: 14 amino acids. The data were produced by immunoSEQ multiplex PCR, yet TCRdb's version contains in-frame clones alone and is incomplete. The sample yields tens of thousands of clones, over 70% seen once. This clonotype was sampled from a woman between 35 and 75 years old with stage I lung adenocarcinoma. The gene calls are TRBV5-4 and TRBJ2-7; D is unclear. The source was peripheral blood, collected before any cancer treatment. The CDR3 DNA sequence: TGTGCCAGCAGCCCCGGCGTCGGGCCTCTCGAGCAGTACTTC. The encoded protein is CASSPGVGPLEQYF. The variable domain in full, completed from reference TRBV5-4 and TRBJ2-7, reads ETGVTQSPTHLIKTRGQQVTLRCSSQSGHNTVSWYQQALGQGPQFIFQYYREEENGRGNFPPRFSGLQFPNYSSELNVNALELDDSALYLCASSPGVGPLEQYFGPGTRLTVT.